A single sample is the source of the 9 T cell receptor beta chains below, sequenced in a study of blood T cell repertoires in COVID-19. Clones were read by immunoSEQ multiplex PCR, and TCRdb kept only the in-frame ones, dropping some. The sample comprises around 89,000 clones, roughly 78% of which are singletons, and around an eighth rests with the top ten. The source material was peripheral blood. These receptors all stem from a woman older than 75 with acute or convalescent COVID-19.

The chain recombines TRBV5-1 with TRBJ2-1; 8 positions agree with TRBD2. CDR1 and CDR2 (germline): SGHRS, YFSETQ. J gave up 3 bases and V 2 bases, and 7 bases lay outside the gene matches. This CDR3 contains 16 residues. CDR3 DNA sequence: TGCGCCAGCAGCTTTGGAAGCGGGGGACTCTACAATGAGCAGTTCTTC. Translating it yields CASSFGSGGLYNEQFF.

The J gene is TRBJ2-1, the V gene TRBV24-1; TRBD1 matches at 10 bases. CDR3 length: 16 amino acids. Germline V CDR1 and CDR2: KGHDR, SFDVKD. V was clipped by 3 bases and J by 4 bases; unmatched bases: 5. The CDR3 sequence is CATSDPRTGGYNEQFF. The CDR3 nucleotides read TGTGCCACCAGTGATCCAAGGACAGGGGGATACAATGAGCAGTTCTTC.

The chain is built from TRBV19 and TRBJ1-5; D remains ambiguous. Trimming left V 5 bases short and J 2 bases short, with 7 bases between. CDR3 length: 13 amino acids. Germline CDR1 is LNHDA and CDR2 is SQIVND (reference sequence). CDR3 in amino acids: CASSYRGNQPQHF. The CDR3, as DNA: TGTGCCAGTAGTTATCGGGGCAATCAGCCCCAGCATTTT.

This clone appeared many times. CDR3 DNA sequence: TGCAGCGTTGAAGAAGGACAGTATATTGATACGCAGTATTTT. Translated: CSVEEGQYIDTQYF. The gene calls are TRBV29-1 and TRBJ2-3, with D possibly TRBD1 on 6 matching bases. Germline V gives CDR1 SQVTM, CDR2 ANQGSEA. Trimming left V 0 bases short and J 6 bases short, with 13 bases between. This CDR3 comprises 14 residues.

The chain is built from TRBV7-6 and TRBJ2-7; 8 nucleotides match TRBD1. The ends lost 8 bases at V and 0 bases at J; junction bases unmatched: 3. This CDR3 has 13 amino acids. Germline V gene lookup returns CDR1 SGHVS and CDR2 FNYEAQ. In DNA, the CDR3 is TGTGCCAGCGTCGGGACAGGCTCCTACGAGCAGTACTTC. This encodes CASVGTGSYEQYF. Complete variable domain (other parts from reference TRBV7-6 and TRBJ2-7): GAGVSQSPRYKVTKRGQDVALRCDPISGHVSLYWYRQALGQGPEFLTYFNYEAQQDKSGLPNDRFSAERPEGSISTLTIQRTEQRDSAMYRCASVGTGSYEQYFGPGTRLTVT.

The gene calls are TRBV27 and TRBJ1-2; TRBD1 aligns across 8 bases. This CDR3 contains 13 residues. Germline V lookup: CDR1 MNHEY, CDR2 SMNVEV (reference sequence). The ends lost 5 bases at V and 5 bases at J; junction bases unmatched: 4. As DNA, the CDR3 is TGTGCCAGCAGTCCCCGGACAGGGTATGGCTACACCTTC. Translation gives CASSPRTGYGYTF.

V and J are TRBV14 and TRBJ2-1, with D perhaps TRBD2 (7 bases). V lost 6 bases to trimming and J lost 7 bases, with 22 bases between them. The CDR3 consists of 16 residues. Germline-derived CDR1 and CDR2 are SGHDN and FVKESK. This CDR3 reads CASSPEVGGGPNEQFF. The DNA for the CDR3 is TGTGCCAGCAGTCCGGAAGTGGGGGGGGGCCCAAATGAGCAGTTCTTC.

The gene calls are TRBV10-3 and TRBJ1-2, with D possibly being TRBD1 (6 bases). V was shortened by 3 bases and J by 3 bases, with 8 bases between the two germline ends. The CDR3 length is 13 residues. CDR1 and CDR2 from the germline V gene are ENHRY and SYGVKD. The CDR3 sequence: CAISDRGDYGYTF. The CDR3 DNA follows: TGTGCCATCAGTGACAGGGGCGACTATGGCTACACCTTC.

V gene TRBV5-6 combines with J gene TRBJ2-7, with TRBD2 matching over 15 bases. The CDR3 length is 15 residues. The V gene's germline CDR1 is SGHDT and CDR2 YYEEEE. With V trimmed by 3 bases and J by 4 bases, 2 bases remained unmatched. For the CDR3, the DNA is TGTGCCAGCAGCTATGGGACTAGCGGGGGGTACGAGCAGTACTTC. Encoded protein: CASSYGTSGGYEQYF.